The clone carrying this T cell receptor (beta chain) was found a few times. No antigen is known for it. This entry is derived from a study of T-cell reconstitution after alpha-beta-depleted transplantation in children. There are 14 residues in the CDR3. V was shortened by 4 bases and J by 2 bases, with 10 bases between the two germline ends. Germline lookup yields CDR1 MDHEN and CDR2 SYDVKM. Preparation of the TCRbeta library used unique molecular identifiers. Each CDR3 protein is one row after TCRdb ran MiXCR on the PCR reads. The top ten clones hold about 34% of a sample with over 100,000 distinct CDR3 sequences, approximately 10% of them seen once. Study findings and constraints: Recipient T cells and thymic progenitors that survived were the source of the high TCRbeta diversity seen at day 60 in some patients. Newly generated T cells supplied most T-cell counts and diversity one year post-transplant. Expanded clones from the graft, numbering several hundred, reportedly supplied alpha-beta T cells about two months after transplant.

This chain joins TRBV28 and TRBJ2-3; D is uncertain. The input for sequencing was PBMCs, taken before TCRalphabeta/CD19-depleted stem cell transplant. The TCR comes from a boy aged 2 to 10 with acute lymphoblastic leukemia, due to receive a stem cell transplant. The CDR3 reads CASSSPTTTDTQYF. The CDR3 DNA is TGTGCCAGCAGTTCCCCGACCACCACAGATACGCAGTATTTT.